This TCR beta chain was recovered during a study of cytomegalovirus exposure and HLA in healthy donors. Study-wide results and caveats: Segments of the TCR beta V type were, in most cases, productive about 87% or about 30% of the time in an earlier analysis. A later analysis reported that several of the most significant clusters appeared to be linked to common viral pathogens, among them Epstein-Barr virus. Many donors carried some public TCRs, although rarity characterized most TCR sequences.

As regards this clone: What it recognizes is unknown.

With 60 Vbeta and 13 Jbeta primers, the PCR was carried out. Clones were sequenced by immunoSEQ multiplex PCR, and TCRdb holds only the in-frame ones, with some missing. This sample's table has 110,000 to 150,000 clones. V lost 4 bases and J 0 bases, leaving 10 bases between the germline ends. CDR3 length: 14 amino acids. From germline, CDR1 is LNHNV and CDR2 YYDKDF (reference sequence). This sequence joins TRBV15 and TRBJ2-7; D not resolved. Source material: PBMCs. The receptor was derived from a woman in her late teens or twenties in good health and CMV-seronegative. The CDR3 sequence is CATSNSTSSYEQYF. The CDR3 region has the DNA TGTGCCACCAGCAACAGTACTTCCTCCTACGAGCAGTACTTC.